Listed here are 30 T cell receptor beta chains from one sample, sequenced in a study of beta chain features in type 1 diabetes. Points from the study as a whole: Moderately but significantly shorter TCRB CDR3s were found in Type 1 diabetes patients in all four CD4+ subsets.

Isolated RNA was reverse transcribed in full, so expressed TCRB transcripts were sequenced. TCRdb's table, derived via immunoSEQ multiplex PCR, lists solely in-frame clones and lacks some. The sample records around 710,000 clones, about an eighth being singletons. For these receptors, no antigen is known. Sequencing was carried out using naive CD4+ T cells from blood. The receptors were gathered from a young man with type 1 diabetes.

This clone was observed a few times. The chain couples TRBV18 to TRBJ2-5; TRBD2 might be the D (6 bases). V was pared by 3 bases and J by 6 bases, with 17 bases between. The length of the CDR3 is 15 residues. Germline CDR1 reads KGHSH; CDR2 reads LQKENI. The CDR3 nucleotides read TGTGCCAGCTCACCCTTCCCGGGACTCCTTAAGACCCAGTACTTC. Its translation is CASSPFPGLLKTQYF.

This clone was seen a handful of times. The chain couples TRBV5-1 to TRBJ1-2, with 7 bases matching TRBD1. The CDR3 has 14 residues. With V trimmed by 3 bases and J by 7 bases, 9 bases remained unmatched. In germline, CDR1 is SGHRS, CDR2 YFSETQ. The DNA for the CDR3 is TGCGCCAGCAGCTATACAGGGGTAGAGGCTGGCTACACCTTC. This gives the protein CASSYTGVEAGYTF.

The chain joins TRBV2 to TRBJ2-7, with D uncertain. V gave up 1 base and J gave up 6 bases, with 10 bases separating them. The CDR3 loop spans 13 amino acids. Germline lookup yields CDR1 SNHLY and CDR2 FYNNEI. CDR3 in amino acids: CASSEDSILEQYF. DNA for the CDR3: TGTGCCAGCAGTGAAGACAGCATCCTCGAGCAGTACTTC. The whole variable domain, filled in from reference TRBV2 and TRBJ2-7, reads EPEVTQTPSHQVTQMGQEVILRCVPISNHLYFYWYRQILGQKVEFLVSFYNNEISEKSEIFDDQFSVERPDGSNFTLKIRSTKLEDSAMYFCASSEDSILEQYFGPGTRLTVT.

The sample holds a few counts of this clone. This chain links TRBV6-6 with TRBJ1-5; TRBD1 aligns across 9 bases. The trim removed 6 bases at V and 0 bases at J, leaving 3 bases unmatched. CDR1 is MNHNY and CDR2 is SVGAGI in the germline V gene (reference sequence). CDR3 length: 15 residues. In DNA form, the CDR3 reads TGTGCCAGCAGCAAGGGACAGGGTAGCAATCAGCCCCAGCATTTT. It specifies CASSKGQGSNQPQHF.

This clone was picked up a small number of times. This chain uses TRBV19 with TRBJ1-5; D gene ambiguous. CDR3 size: 16 residues. V was cut by 5 bases and J by 4 bases, with 18 bases left in between. CDR1 and CDR2 (germline): LNHDA, SQIVND (reference sequence). The CDR3 spells CASSPIGADRNQPQHF. The CDR3, as DNA: TGTGCCAGTAGTCCTATAGGAGCGGATCGGAATCAGCCCCAGCATTTT.

This chain connects TRBV27 to TRBJ1-6; 7 nucleotides align to TRBD1. V dropped 7 bases and J dropped 9; count of bases not matched to a gene: 6. Germline CDR1 reads MNHEY; CDR2 reads SMNVEV (reference sequence). The CDR3 has 13 amino acids. The CDR3 bases are TGTGCCAGCACCGACAGGGTAGCTTCACCCCTCCACTTT. Protein product: CASTDRVASPLHF.

This clone was observed a few times. The gene calls are TRBV2 and TRBJ2-1; TRBD1 matches at 7 bases. Per germline, CDR1 SNHLY and CDR2 FYNNEI. V shed 7 bases and J 4 bases; nucleotides not matched to a gene: 7. The CDR3 contains 14 residues. CDR3 residues: CASIVRQGYNEQFF. CDR3 bases: TGTGCCAGCATTGTCCGACAGGGATACAATGAGCAGTTCTTC.

This clone was seen a handful of times. The CDR3 region is CASSEWSLAGGTQYF. For the CDR3, the DNA is TGTGCCAGCAGTGAATGGTCACTAGCGGGGGGGACCCAGTACTTC. V gene TRBV25-1 combines with J gene TRBJ2-5, with 12 bases that match TRBD2. The CDR3 consists of 15 residues. Trimming at V came to 1 base and at J to 7 bases, leaving 4 bases not matched to a gene. The germline CDR1 and CDR2 sequences are MGHDK and SYGVNS.

J is TRBJ2-7 and V is TRBV11-2; 8 bases are a match to TRBD1. Germline values: CDR1 SGHAT, CDR2 FQNNGV. Trimming took 4 bases from V and 3 from J; bases not matched to a gene: 5. The CDR3 totals 14 residues. The CDR3, as DNA: TGTGCCAGCAGCTGGACAGGGATGAACTACGAGCAGTACTTC. Translation gives CASSWTGMNYEQYF.

There are a few counts of this clone. The same CDR3 can be traced to other DNA sequences in this sample. The chain has TRBV7-2 and TRBJ2-5; D unresolved. CDR3 length equals 13 residues. The V end was cut by 3 bases, the J end by 3 bases, with 8 bases between. In germline, CDR1 is SGHTA, CDR2 FQGNSA. CDR3 nucleotides: TGTGCCAGCAGCTTGAGAAGAGAAGAGACCCAGTACTTC. It specifies CASSLRREETQYF.

In its sample, this clone was seen a few times. The genes are TRBV5-1 and TRBJ1-5; D ambiguous. CDR1 is SGHRS, CDR2 YFSETQ, per germline. V lost 0 bases to trimming and J lost 0 bases, with 10 bases between them. The CDR3 has 16 amino acids. CDR3 DNA: TGCGCCAGCAGCTTGGAAGGAGTGGGTAGCAATCAGCCCCAGCATTTT. Residues: CASSLEGVGSNQPQHF.

This clone showed up just a few times. The chain employs TRBV5-1 and TRBJ2-4, with 8 positions matching TRBD1. V lost 6 bases to trimming and J lost 6 bases; unmatched junction nucleotides: 11. CDR1 is SGHRS and CDR2 is YFSETQ in the germline V gene. The CDR3 has 15 amino acids. The CDR3 protein is CASKVELQGANIQYF. The CDR3 coding sequence is TGCGCCAGCAAGGTAGAATTGCAGGGGGCAAACATTCAGTACTTC.

The V and J genes are TRBV5-4 and TRBJ2-1; possibly TRBD2 for D (6 bases). The V gene lost 2 bases and the J gene lost 6 bases, with 12 bases spanning the gap. The CDR3 runs 14 residues. Germline V gives CDR1 SGHNT, CDR2 YYREEE (reference sequence). In nucleotides, the CDR3 is TGTGCCAGCAGCTTATCGACTAGAATCAATGAGCAGTTCTTC. Protein sequence: CASSLSTRINEQFF.

This clone was observed a handful of times. V usage is TRBV28 and J usage is TRBJ2-2, with D uncertain. Trimming removed 6 bases at V and 1 base at J, with 9 bases between. CDR3 length: 14 amino acids. Germline V CDR1 and CDR2: MDHEN, SYDVKM. CDR3: CASRPGQNTGELFF. For the CDR3, the DNA is TGTGCCAGCAGGCCGGGTCAGAACACCGGGGAGCTGTTTTTT.

A few counts support this clone. This rearrangement joins TRBV6-1 to TRBJ2-5; D unclear. In germline, CDR1 is MNHNS, CDR2 SASEGT. V was clipped by 6 bases and J by 2 bases, with 10 bases between them. The CDR3 covers 13 residues. Here the CDR3 DNA reads TGTGCCAGCAGCCGGACGGAACAAGAGACCCAGTACTTC. Translation: CASSRTEQETQYF.

Note on this clone: Other DNA sequences in the same sample also yield this CDR3. V usage is TRBV5-1 and J usage is TRBJ2-1; D may match TRBD1 or TRBD2 (6 bases each). Germline CDR1 and CDR2: SGHRS and YFSETQ. CDR3 length: 14 residues. Between the trimmed V and J ends, which lost 4 bases and 4 bases, there was a span of 12 bases. This CDR3 reads CASSLVGGYNEQFF. The CDR3 coding sequence is TGCGCCAGCAGCCTGGTAGGGGGGTACAATGAGCAGTTCTTC. Filled out from reference TRBV5-1 and TRBJ2-1, the complete variable domain reads KAGVTQTPRYLIKTRGQQVTLSCSPISGHRSVSWYQQTPGQGLQFLFEYFSETQRNKGNFPGRFSGRQFSNSRSEMNVSTLELGDSALYLCASSLVGGYNEQFFGPGTRLTVL.

This sequence joins TRBV6-1 and TRBJ2-3; 7 bases agree with TRBD1. Looked up from germline, CDR1 is MNHNS and CDR2 is SASEGT. V gave up 4 bases and J gave up 0 bases; unmatched junction bases: 4. The CDR3 runs to 15 residues. CDR3 region: CASSGQGPSTDTQYF. The CDR3 DNA is TGTGCCAGCAGTGGACAGGGTCCTAGCACAGATACGCAGTATTTT.

This clone came up a few times. This chain joins TRBV5-1 and TRBJ2-3, with D perhaps TRBD2 (6 bases). CDR1 and CDR2 (germline): SGHRS, YFSETQ. The CDR3 covers 15 residues. V lost 0 bases, J lost 5 bases, and 13 bases lay in between. DNA of the CDR3: TGCGCCAGCAGCTTGGCCCCGGGGGTAGGAGATACGCAGTATTTT. Its protein is CASSLAPGVGDTQYF.

This clone was detected a few times. The rearrangement joins TRBV9 to TRBJ1-2; D unclear. The length of the CDR3 is 13 residues. Germline assignment: CDR1 SGDLS and CDR2 YYNGEE. Trimming pared 6 bases from V and 5 bases from J, leaving 14 bases between. The CDR3 is CASTQVPGYGYTF. The CDR3 DNA reads TGTGCCAGCACCCAGGTCCCGGGATATGGCTACACCTTC.

The chain carries TRBV27 and TRBJ2-1, with 8 bases fitting TRBD1. Germline loops: CDR1 MNHEY, CDR2 SMNVEV (reference sequence). This CDR3 is built from 16 residues. V lost 3 bases, J lost 5 bases, and 9 bases stayed unmatched. The CDR3 DNA sequence: TGTGCCAGCAGTTTTGGGGTGGACAGGGTCGACAATGAGCAGTTCTTC. This codes for CASSFGVDRVDNEQFF.

The chain links TRBV11-2 to TRBJ1-1, with TRBD1 as a possible D gene (5 bases). The CDR3 loop spans 16 amino acids. V was cut by 3 bases and J by 1 base, with 15 bases left in between. Germline values: CDR1 SGHAT, CDR2 FQNNGV. CDR3 loop: CASSFNPGRGNTEAFF. The CDR3 DNA is TGTGCCAGCAGCTTCAACCCCGGAAGGGGGAACACTGAAGCTTTCTTT.

This clone was counted between two and nine times. The rearrangement links TRBV7-2 to TRBJ1-5, with 9 bases identical to TRBD1. Germline V gene lookup returns CDR1 SGHTA and CDR2 FQGNSA. The CDR3 is made up of 14 amino acids. With V trimmed by 3 bases and J by 6 bases, 3 bases remained unmatched. The CDR3 coding sequence is TGTGCCAGCAGCTTCGGACAGGGGCGTCAGCCCCAGCATTTT. It specifies CASSFGQGRQPQHF.

The chain recombines TRBV4-3 with TRBJ1-2; no clear D. V lost 1 base and J lost 3, with 12 bases in between. CDR3 length equals 15 residues. Germline lookup yields CDR1 LGHNA and CDR2 YSLEER. CDR3 in DNA: TGCGCCAGCAGCCAAGGAAAAGGGAGAGACTATGGCTACACCTTC. Protein: CASSQGKGRDYGYTF.

This clone was seen a handful of times. The CDR3 spells CASSPTVRQETQYF. For the CDR3, the DNA is TGTGCCAGCAGCCCGACGGTGAGACAAGAGACCCAGTACTTC. This chain joins TRBV7-3 and TRBJ2-5; D not resolved. This CDR3 contains 14 residues. CDR1 is SGHTA, CDR2 FQGTGA, per germline. Trimming cost V 5 bases and J 2 bases, with 12 bases left between them.

This chain uses TRBV6-1 with TRBJ2-7; D call uncertain. The CDR3 has 13 residues. Germline values: CDR1 MNHNS, CDR2 SASEGT. V lost 6 bases, J lost 0 bases, and 9 bases lay in between. The CDR3 sequence: CASRPPSSYEQYF. The CDR3 nucleotides are TGTGCCAGCAGACCCCCGAGCTCCTACGAGCAGTACTTC.

This clone was counted only a few times. The same CDR3 arises from other DNA sequences in this sample as well. V and J are TRBV7-2 and TRBJ1-5; D remains unclear. The V gene lost 0 bases and the J gene lost 5 bases, with 5 bases spanning the gap. Germline V lookup: CDR1 SGHTA, CDR2 FQGNSA. The CDR3 sequence is 13 residues long. Here the CDR3 reads CASSLAGDQPQHF. Here the CDR3 DNA reads TGTGCCAGCAGCTTAGCCGGCGATCAGCCCCAGCATTTT.

This clone was seen only a few times. The gene calls are TRBV13 and TRBJ2-6, with a tentative D call TRBD2 (6 bases). V lost 8 bases, J lost 3 bases, and 14 bases lay in between. This CDR3 spans 15 amino acids. Germline V gene sequence: CDR1 PRHDT, CDR2 FYEKMQ (reference sequence). CDR3 region: CASFISGVGANVLTF. DNA for the CDR3: TGTGCCAGCTTTATCTCGGGGGTTGGGGCCAACGTCCTGACTTTC.

This clone was found a few times. V and J are TRBV7-9 and TRBJ1-1; possible D gene TRBD1, 5 bases. V gave up 1 base and J gave up 1 base, with 19 bases separating them. This CDR3 is built from 18 residues. The germline V gene has CDR1 SEHNR and CDR2 FQNEAQ (reference sequence). DNA for the CDR3: TGTGCCAGCAGCTTAGTGTACGCGCGAGGGGTTGGGAACACTGAAGCTTTCTTT. It codes for CASSLVYARGVGNTEAFF.

This clone was observed a few times. In DNA, the CDR3 is TGTGCCAGCAGCCCTATAGCGGGGGCTAGCACAGATACGCAGTATTTT. Residues: CASSPIAGASTDTQYF. The chain has TRBV11-2 and TRBJ2-3; 9 bases line up with TRBD2. V was clipped by 5 bases and J by 0 bases; unmatched bases: 6. The CDR3 is 16 amino acids. Germline V CDR1 and CDR2: SGHAT, FQNNGV.

This clone was observed a handful of times. This chain connects TRBV5-6 to TRBJ1-5; D call uncertain. The V gene lost 4 bases and the J gene lost 0 bases, with 14 bases spanning the gap. CDR3 length equals 16 residues. Germline loops: CDR1 SGHDT, CDR2 YYEEEE. CDR3 DNA sequence: TGTGCCAGCAGCAGCCGGGCAGTCTATAGCAATCAGCCCCAGCATTTT. It codes for CASSSRAVYSNQPQHF.